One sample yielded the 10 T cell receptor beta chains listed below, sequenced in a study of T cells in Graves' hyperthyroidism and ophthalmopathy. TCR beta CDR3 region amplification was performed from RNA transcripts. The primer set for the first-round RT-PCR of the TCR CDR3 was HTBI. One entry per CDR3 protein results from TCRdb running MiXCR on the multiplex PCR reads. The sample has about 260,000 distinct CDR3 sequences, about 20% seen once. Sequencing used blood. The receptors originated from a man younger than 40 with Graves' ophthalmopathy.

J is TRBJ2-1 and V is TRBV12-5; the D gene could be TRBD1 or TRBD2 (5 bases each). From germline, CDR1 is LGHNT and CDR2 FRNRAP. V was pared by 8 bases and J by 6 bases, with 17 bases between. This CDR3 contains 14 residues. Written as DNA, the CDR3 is TGTGCTAGTAAAGAGGGGTCGGCTCCCAATGAGCAGTTCTTC. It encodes CASKEGSAPNEQFF.

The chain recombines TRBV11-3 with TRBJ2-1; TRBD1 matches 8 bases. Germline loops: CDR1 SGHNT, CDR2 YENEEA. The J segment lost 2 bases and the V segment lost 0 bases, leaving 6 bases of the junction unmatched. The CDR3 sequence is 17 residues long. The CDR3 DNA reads TGTGCCAGCAGCTTAGAAGGACAGGGCCTACCCTACAATGAGCAGTTCTTC. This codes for CASSLEGQGLPYNEQFF.

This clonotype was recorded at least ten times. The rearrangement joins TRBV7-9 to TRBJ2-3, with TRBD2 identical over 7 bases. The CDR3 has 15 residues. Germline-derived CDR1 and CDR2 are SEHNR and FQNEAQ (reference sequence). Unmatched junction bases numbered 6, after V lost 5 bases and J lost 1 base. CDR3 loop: CASSSGLDRTDTQYF. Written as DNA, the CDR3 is TGTGCCAGCAGCAGCGGACTAGACCGCACAGATACGCAGTATTTT.

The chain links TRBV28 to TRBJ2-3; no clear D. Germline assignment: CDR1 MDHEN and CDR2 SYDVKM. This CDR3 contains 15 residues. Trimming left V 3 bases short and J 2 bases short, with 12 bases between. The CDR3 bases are TGTGCCAGCAGTTTTAGGAAGACTCCCACAGATACGCAGTATTTT. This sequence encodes CASSFRKTPTDTQYF. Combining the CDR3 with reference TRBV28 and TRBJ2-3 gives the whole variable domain DVKVTQSSRYLVKRTGEKVFLECVQDMDHENMFWYRQDPGLGLRLIYFSYDVKMKEKGDIPEGYSVSREKKERFSLILESASTNQTSMYLCASSFRKTPTDTQYFGPGTRLTVL.

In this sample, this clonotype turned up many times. CDR3 amino acids: CASSLGTWGEGGETQYF. CDR3 coding DNA: TGTGCCAGCAGTTTGGGAACTTGGGGGGAGGGCGGGGAGACCCAGTACTTC. This chain joins TRBV28 and TRBJ2-5, with 7 bases aligning to TRBD2. The V gene's germline CDR1 is MDHEN and CDR2 SYDVKM. After removal of 3 bases from V and 5 bases from J, the junction contained 15 bases not matched to a gene. CDR3 length: 17 residues.

CDR3 region: CASSPDSGTEAFF. The CDR3 DNA follows: TGTGCCAGCAGCCCTGACTCGGGCACTGAAGCTTTCTTT. The chain combines TRBV6-2 or TRBV6-3 with TRBJ1-1, with D unresolved. The CDR3 has 13 amino acids. The germline V gene encodes CDR1 MNHEY and CDR2 SVGEGT. Trimming removed 6 bases from V and 4 bases from J, with 12 bases in between.

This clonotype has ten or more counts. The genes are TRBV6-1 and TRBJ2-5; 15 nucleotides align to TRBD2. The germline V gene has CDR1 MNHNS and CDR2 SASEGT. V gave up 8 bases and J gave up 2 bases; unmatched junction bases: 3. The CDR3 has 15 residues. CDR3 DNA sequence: TGTGCCAGCCGGACTAGCGGGAGGGCACAAGAGACCCAGTACTTC. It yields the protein CASRTSGRAQETQYF.

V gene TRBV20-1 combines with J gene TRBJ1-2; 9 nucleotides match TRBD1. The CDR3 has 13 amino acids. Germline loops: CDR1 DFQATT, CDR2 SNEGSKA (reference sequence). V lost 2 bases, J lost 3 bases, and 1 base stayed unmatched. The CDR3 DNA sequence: TGCAGTGCTAGATACAGGGGGCACTATGGCTACACCTTC. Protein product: CSARYRGHYGYTF.

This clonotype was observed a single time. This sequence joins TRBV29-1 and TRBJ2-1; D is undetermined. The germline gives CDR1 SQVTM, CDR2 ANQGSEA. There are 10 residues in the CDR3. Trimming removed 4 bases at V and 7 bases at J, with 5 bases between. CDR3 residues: CSVGVNEQFF. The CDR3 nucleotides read TGCAGCGTTGGCGTTAATGAGCAGTTCTTC.

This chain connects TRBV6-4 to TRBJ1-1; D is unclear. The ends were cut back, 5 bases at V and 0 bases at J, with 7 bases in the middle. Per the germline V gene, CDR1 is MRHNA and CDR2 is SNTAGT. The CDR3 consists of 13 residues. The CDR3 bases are TGTGCCAGCAGTCAGAAACTGAACACTGAAGCTTTCTTT. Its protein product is CASSQKLNTEAFF.